This TCR beta chain was documented in a study of blood T cell repertoires in COVID-19. Study-wide context: The United States, Italy and Spain supplied acute and convalescent COVID-19 samples. Sources were T cells, B-cell-depleted T cells, or PBMCs; the material itself was cDNA or gDNA.

Trimming took off 1 base at V and 4 bases at J, with 8 bases between the two ends. The CDR3 totals 14 residues. Germline CDR1 and CDR2: LGHDT and YNNKEL (reference sequence). In the original workflow: Researchers report that nucleated cell counts were estimated from reference gene primer amplification. Data came from immunoSEQ multiplex PCR; TCRdb stores just in-frame clones and leaves some out. V, J and clone size were drawn from that table, and D and trimming were deduced from the DNA. Counted here are over 110,000 clones, around 88% occurring once; the ten biggest clones make up 28%. The chain recombines TRBV3-1 (or the pseudogene TRBV3-2) with TRBJ1-3; D is uncertain. The sample taken for sequencing was peripheral blood. This TCR derives from a human donor in a cohort sampled during active COVID-19. CDR3 amino acids: CASSQVRVGNTIYF. The CDR3 coding sequence is TGTGCCAGCAGCCAAGTACGGGTGGGAAACACCATATATTTT.